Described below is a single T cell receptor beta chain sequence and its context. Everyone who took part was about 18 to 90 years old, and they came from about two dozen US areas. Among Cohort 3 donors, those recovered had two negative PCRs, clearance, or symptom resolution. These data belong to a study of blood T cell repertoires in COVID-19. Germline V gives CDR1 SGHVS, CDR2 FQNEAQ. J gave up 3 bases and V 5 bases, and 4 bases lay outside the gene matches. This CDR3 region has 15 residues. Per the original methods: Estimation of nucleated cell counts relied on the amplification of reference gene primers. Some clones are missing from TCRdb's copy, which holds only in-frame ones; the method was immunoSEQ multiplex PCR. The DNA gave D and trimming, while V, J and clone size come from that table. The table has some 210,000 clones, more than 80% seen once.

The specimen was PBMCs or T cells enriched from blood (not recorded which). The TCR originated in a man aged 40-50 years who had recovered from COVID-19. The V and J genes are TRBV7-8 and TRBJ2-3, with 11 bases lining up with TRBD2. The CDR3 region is CASSPWTSGTDTQYF. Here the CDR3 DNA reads TGTGCCAGCAGCCCATGGACTAGCGGGACAGATACGCAGTATTTT. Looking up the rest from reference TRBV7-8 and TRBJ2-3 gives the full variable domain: GAGVSQSPRYKVAKRGQDVALRCDPISGHVSLFWYQQALGQGPEFLTYFQNEAQLDKSGLPSDRFFAERPEGSVSTLKIQRTQQEDSAVYLCASSPWTSGTDTQYFGPGTRLTVL.